These 22 T cell receptor beta chains originate from one sample sequenced in a study of blood T cells in healthy people across ages. Primed by a sample-barcoded 5' primer and a J-beta primer mix, a second PCR proceeded for 7 to 11 cycles. MiXCR, run by TCRdb on the 5' RACE reads, gives a single entry per CDR3 protein. The sample contains about 930,000 distinct CDR3 sequences, about 29% of which appear only once. The same data also went into a second study, on T cells of mothers and their children.

Material: blood. Receptors originate from a woman between 40 and 50 years old in good health.

V usage is TRBV7-9 and J usage is TRBJ2-5; D is unresolved. The assigned J gene may be wrong: the sequence end matches TRBJ2-7 better. Germline V CDR1 and CDR2: SEHNR, FQNEAQ (reference sequence). This CDR3 has 14 amino acids. CDR3 DNA sequence: TGTGCCAGCAGCTTAAATCTGGCTGGCTACGAGCAGTACTTC. As protein: CASSLNLAGYEQYF.

This clonotype appeared many times. The gene calls are TRBV2 and TRBJ2-5, with D possibly TRBD1 on 6 matching bases. Germline loops: CDR1 SNHLY, CDR2 FYNNEI. This CDR3 region has 13 residues. V lost 6 bases to trimming and J lost 1 base, with 9 bases between them. For the CDR3, the DNA is TGTGCCAGCAGCAGGGACATCCAAGAGACCCAGTACTTC. It is translated as CASSRDIQETQYF.

The rearrangement uses TRBV5-1 and TRBJ2-4; TRBD1 agrees at 11 bases. The tail of the sequence fits TRBJ2-7 better, so the J call may be wrong. CDR1 is SGHRS and CDR2 is YFSETQ in the germline V gene. This CDR3 region has 14 residues. This CDR3 reads CASSAGQGVGEQYF. CDR3 DNA: TGCGCCAGCAGCGCGGGACAGGGGGTCGGCGAGCAGTACTTC.

This sequence joins TRBV12-3 or TRBV12-4 and TRBJ1-2, with D possibly TRBD1 on 5 matching bases. This CDR3 has 17 amino acids. Trimming shortened V by 6 bases and J by 4 bases, and 24 bases separated the two germline ends. This CDR3 is CASSLSLGGGDIYGYTF. The CDR3 DNA follows: TGTGCCAGCAGCCTGAGCTTGGGGGGTGGAGACATCTATGGCTACACCTTC.

This rearrangement joins TRBV6-1 to TRBJ1-2; no clear D. The V end lost 2 bases, the J end lost 4 bases, and 5 bases lay between the germline ends. Per germline, CDR1 MNHNS and CDR2 SASEGT. This CDR3 comprises 12 residues. CDR3 sequence reads: CASSEKTYGYTF. In nucleotides, the CDR3 is TGTGCCAGCAGTGAAAAAACCTATGGCTACACCTTC.

The V gene is TRBV5-5, the J gene TRBJ1-1, with 8 bases fitting TRBD1. The CDR3 has 16 amino acids. Germline V gene sequence: CDR1 SGHKS, CDR2 YYEKEE (reference sequence). The V segment lost 4 bases and the J segment 0 bases; nucleotides outside the gene matches: 8. This CDR3 is CASSPRTGFMNTEAFF. The CDR3 nucleotides read TGTGCCAGCAGCCCCCGGACAGGGTTCATGAACACTGAAGCTTTCTTT.

This chain uses TRBV5-1 with TRBJ2-7, with TRBD2 matching over 9 bases. CDR3 size: 16 residues. V gave up 4 bases and J gave up 2 bases; unmatched junction bases: 10. From germline, CDR1 is SGHRS and CDR2 YFSETQ. The CDR3 nucleotides are TGCGCCAGCAGCCCTGCAGCTAGCGGGAATCCCTACGAGCAGTACTTC. Protein product: CASSPAASGNPYEQYF.

This clonotype was counted ten times or more. The chain carries TRBV11-2 and TRBJ2-4; D unclear. The CDR3 is made up of 15 amino acids. Trimming removed 2 bases at V and 0 bases at J, with 8 bases between. Germline-derived CDR1 and CDR2 are SGHAT and FQNNGV. CDR3 nucleotide sequence: TGTGCCAGCAGCTTAACTCGCTTAGCCAAAAACATTCAGTACTTC. Its translation: CASSLTRLAKNIQYF.

V gene TRBV7-9 combines with J gene TRBJ1-2, with 9 bases lining up with TRBD1. The V and J ends lost 5 bases and 3 bases, in that order; junction bases with no gene match: 13. CDR3 length: 17 amino acids. Germline V gene lookup returns CDR1 SEHNR and CDR2 FQNEAQ (reference sequence). The CDR3 nucleotides are TGTGCCAGCAGCCCTACTCATGCCGGGACAGGGTACTATGGCTACACCTTC. Protein sequence: CASSPTHAGTGYYGYTF.

V gene TRBV6-7 combines with J gene TRBJ2-1, with D maybe TRBD1 (5 bases). TRBV6-7 is an ORF, with its function uncertain. V was cut by 5 bases and J by 12 bases, with 20 bases left in between. The CDR3 runs 14 residues. CDR3 nucleotides: TGTGCCAGCAGTCCATCAGGGAAGGAGATGATGCAGTTCTTC. It translates to CASSPSGKEMMQFF.

This clonotype was recorded once. This chain joins TRBV2 and TRBJ1-2; D gene uncertain. V lost 2 bases, J lost 6 bases, and 13 bases lay in between. CDR3 length: 14 residues. In germline, CDR1 is SNHLY, CDR2 FYNNEI. The CDR3 reads CASSEIPETDGYTF. CDR3 DNA sequence: TGTGCCAGCAGTGAAATCCCGGAGACGGATGGCTACACCTTC.

This clonotype was observed a few times. A much larger clonotype is one base distant, so this may be a read error. This chain connects TRBV12-3 or TRBV12-4 to TRBJ1-2; possible D gene TRBD1, 5 bases. This CDR3 contains 15 residues. Trimming took off 8 bases at V and 3 bases at J, with 19 bases between the two ends. The chain's CDR3 is CASRPRLGGDYGYTF. The CDR3 nucleotides are TGTGCCAGCCGTCCCCGCCTGGGGGGGGACTATGGCTACACCTTC.

This clonotype was detected a few times. This rearrangement joins TRBV7-8 to TRBJ2-7; the D gene is possibly TRBD1 (6 bases). The germline V gene encodes CDR1 SGHVS and CDR2 FQNEAQ. This CDR3 contains 18 residues. Trimming took 1 base from V and 0 from J, leaving 19 bases between them. The CDR3 DNA reads as TGTGCCAGCAGCTTAGTCCCTACAGGGACGGGTCGCTCCTACGAGCAGTACTTC. It yields the protein CASSLVPTGTGRSYEQYF.

The chain recombines TRBV7-8 with TRBJ1-5, with 8 bases identical to TRBD1. Germline V lookup: CDR1 SGHVS, CDR2 FQNEAQ. J was trimmed by 2 bases and V by 1 base; bases with no gene match: 4. The CDR3 contains 16 residues. CDR3 nucleotide sequence: TGTGCCAGCAGCTTAGGTGACAGGGGTGGCAATCAGCCCCAGCATTTT. Protein product: CASSLGDRGGNQPQHF.

This clonotype was seen repeatedly, ten times or more. The chain recombines TRBV9 with TRBJ2-1, with 7 bases that match TRBD1. Germline V gene lookup returns CDR1 SGDLS and CDR2 YYNGEE. The CDR3 is 15 amino acids. V trimming: 3 bases; J trimming: 6 bases; junction bases outside the gene matches: 9. DNA for the CDR3: TGTGCCAGCAGCGCAGGGGCCTCAGGGGGCAATGAGCAGTTCTTC. It codes for CASSAGASGGNEQFF.

There are many counts of this clonotype. This sequence joins TRBV27 and TRBJ2-5, with TRBD1 matching over 9 bases. Germline lookup yields CDR1 MNHEY and CDR2 SMNVEV (reference sequence). The ends lost 6 bases at V and 3 bases at J; junction bases unmatched: 8. The CDR3 is made up of 15 amino acids. This chain's CDR3 is CASRNYRDREETQYF. CDR3 sequence (DNA): TGTGCCAGCAGAAACTATCGGGACAGGGAAGAGACCCAGTACTTC.

Of note for this clonotype: A much larger clone lies one base from this, so it may be a read error. The chain combines TRBV28 with TRBJ2-7; tentative D call: TRBD1 (6 bases). V was trimmed by 2 bases and J by 0 bases, leaving 14 bases between them. Germline V gene lookup returns CDR1 MDHEN and CDR2 SYDVKM. This CDR3 has 16 residues. CDR3 region: CASSLPRRQASYEQYF. CDR3 in DNA: TGTGCCAGCAGTTTACCTAGACGACAGGCCTCCTACGAGCAGTACTTC.

With regard to this clonotype: At one of its ends the junction is not consistent with the germline gene, which may arise from a read error. This rearrangement joins TRBV5-6 to TRBJ2-1; 14 bases align to TRBD2. Germline assignment: CDR1 SGHDT and CDR2 YYEEEE. This CDR3 has 20 amino acids. The CDR3: CVSSFTQSGLAGGYYNEQFF. In nucleotides, the CDR3 is TGTGTCAGCAGCTTCACTCAATCCGGACTAGCGGGGGGCTACTACAATGAGCAGTTCTTC.

The chain recombines TRBV9 with TRBJ2-7, with a possible D match to TRBD1 (6 bases). V lost 0 bases and J lost 0, with 13 bases in between. From germline, CDR1 is SGDLS and CDR2 YYNGEE. The CDR3 length is 16 residues. The CDR3 is CASSVGYGGSSYEQYF. CDR3 DNA sequence: TGTGCCAGCAGCGTAGGTTATGGGGGCAGCTCCTACGAGCAGTACTTC. Full variable domain (outside the CDR3, taken from reference TRBV9 and TRBJ2-7): DSGVTQTPKHLITATGQRVTLRCSPRSGDLSVYWYQQSLDQGLQFLIQYYNGEERAKGNILERFSAQQFPDLHSELNLSSLELGDSALYFCASSVGYGGSSYEQYFGPGTRLTVT.

Only a few counts were recorded for this clonotype. This chain links TRBV5-1 with TRBJ1-4; D not certain. Deletions cut 1 base from V and 7 bases from J, with 8 bases between. Germline CDR1 reads SGHRS; CDR2 reads YFSETQ. The CDR3 runs 13 residues. CDR3 DNA sequence: TGCGCCAGCAGCTTGCGAGACGGTGAAAAACTGTTTTTT. This encodes CASSLRDGEKLFF.

This clonotype appeared many times. This rearrangement joins TRBV7-2 to TRBJ1-1; D gene uncertain. Germline V gene data show CDR1 as SGHTA and CDR2 as FQGNSA. CDR3 size: 12 residues. V was pared by 5 bases and J by 1 base, with 5 bases between. The CDR3 DNA sequence: TGTGCCAGCAGCGCCGGGAACACTGAAGCTTTCTTT. This codes for CASSAGNTEAFF.

The rearrangement links TRBV30 to TRBJ2-3; D is ambiguous. Germline-derived CDR1 and CDR2 are GTSNPN and SVGIG (reference sequence). This CDR3 region has 13 residues. V was pared by 4 bases and J by 2 bases, with 10 bases between. CDR3 protein: CAWNERNTDTQYF. The CDR3 DNA is TGTGCCTGGAACGAGCGAAACACAGATACGCAGTATTTT.